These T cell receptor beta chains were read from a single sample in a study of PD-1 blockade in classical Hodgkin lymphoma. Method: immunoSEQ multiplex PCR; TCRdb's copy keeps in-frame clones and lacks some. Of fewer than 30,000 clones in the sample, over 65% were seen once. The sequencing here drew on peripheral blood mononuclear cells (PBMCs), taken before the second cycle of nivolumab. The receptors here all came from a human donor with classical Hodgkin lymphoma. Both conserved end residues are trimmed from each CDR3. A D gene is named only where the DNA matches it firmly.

CDR3: ASSLVGGWRVDEQY; V: TRBV7-2; D: NA
CDR3: ASSAGVGTNEKLF; V: TRBV9; D: NA
CDR3: ASTPGSGQGSTGELF; V: TRBV19; D: TRBD1
CDR3: ASSRGDRVIFEAF; V: TRBV14; D: TRBD1
CDR3: ASSFLPTWGSVETQY; V: TRBV7-6; D: NA
CDR3: ASSLETPTNEKLF; V: TRBV7-9; D: NA
CDR3: ASTGQPYANYGYT; V: TRBV19; D: TRBD1
CDR3: ASSFGQYNEQF; V: TRBV7-8; D: NA
CDR3: AWTQGFEEKLF; V: TRBV30; D: TRBD1
CDR3: ASSPPAGEAF; V: TRBV18; D: NA
CDR3: ASSSGGVYGYT; V: TRBV7-2; D: NA
CDR3: ASSDYVYEQY; V: TRBV7-9; D: NA
CDR3: ASSSRPLVTTNEKLF; V: TRBV19; D: NA
CDR3: ASSLGGALGGANVLT; V: TRBV4-1; D: NA
CDR3: AIPNLRTVRLYNEQF; V: TRBV7-9; D: NA
CDR3: ASSLAQGADNSPLH; V: TRBV5-1; D: NA
CDR3: ASSQEEIQGARTEAF; V: TRBV4-3; D: TRBD1
CDR3: ASIRDRLYSNQPQH; V: TRBV28; D: TRBD1
CDR3: ASSQRTGHNSPLH; V: TRBV11-2; D: TRBD1
CDR3: ASSLDSAGFNEKLF; V: TRBV11-3; D: NA
CDR3: ASSYSGMSTDTQY; V: TRBV6-6; D: NA
CDR3: SARSSFEQY; V: TRBV20-1; D: NA
CDR3: ASSSPVEQF; V: TRBV7-2; D: NA
CDR3: ASSFYGGKLNTEAF; V: TRBV11-2; D: NA
CDR3: ASSQVNGRGIQETQY; V: TRBV14; D: NA
CDR3: ASNTGTGAYEQY; V: TRBV19; D: TRBD1
CDR3: ASSLRRNTEAF; V: TRBV5-4; D: NA
CDR3: AWRRPSGSSYEQY; V: TRBV30; D: TRBD2
CDR3: ASSPPQLPRYDTQY; V: TRBV18; D: NA
CDR3: ASSVGTANDQF; V: TRBV19; D: NA
CDR3: ASSATGLSGNTIY; V: TRBV9; D: NA
CDR3: ATSQGDNQPQH; V: TRBV10-3; D: TRBD1
CDR3: ASSLGTETSGRARRF; V: TRBV5-1; D: TRBD2
CDR3: ASSVDPGTGTETQY; V: TRBV9; D: TRBD1
CDR3: ASSPQTVNTGELF; V: TRBV7-9; D: NA
CDR3: ASSRFSVSYNEQF; V: TRBV7-9; D: NA
CDR3: ASSLPGGKLF; V: TRBV5-1; D: NA
CDR3: ASRRGMNTEAF; V: TRBV6-5; D: NA
CDR3: ASSRGYGYT; V: TRBV6-1; D: NA
CDR3: ASSQDNANTGELF; V: TRBV7-6; D: NA
CDR3: ASSPDRGEYNEQF; V: TRBV7-2; D: TRBD1
CDR3: ASSQGYGYT; V: TRBV4-2; D: NA
CDR3: ASSLDSGNEKLF; V: TRBV7-9; D: NA
CDR3: AISDQRVLYNSPLH; V: TRBV10-3; D: NA
CDR3: ASRTGSRETQY; V: TRBV6-1; D: NA
CDR3: ASSVDETDTQY; V: TRBV9; D: NA
CDR3: ASSQGGTGELF; V: TRBV14; D: NA
CDR3: ASSLVVNSPLH; V: TRBV5-4; D: NA